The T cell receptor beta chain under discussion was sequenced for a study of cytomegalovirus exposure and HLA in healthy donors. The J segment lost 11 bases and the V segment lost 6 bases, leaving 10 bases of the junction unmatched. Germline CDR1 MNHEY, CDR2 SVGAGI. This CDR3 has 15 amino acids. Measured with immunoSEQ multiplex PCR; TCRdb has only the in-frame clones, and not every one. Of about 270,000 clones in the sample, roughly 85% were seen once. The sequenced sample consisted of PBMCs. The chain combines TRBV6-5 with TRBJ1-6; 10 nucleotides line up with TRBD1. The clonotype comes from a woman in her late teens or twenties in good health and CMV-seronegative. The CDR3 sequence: CASRHPGQGSPPLHF. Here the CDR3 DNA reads TGTGCCAGCAGGCACCCGGGACAGGGGAGTCCACCCCTCCACTTT.